This entry is about one T cell receptor (beta chain). What antigen it recognizes has not been identified. Nothing much larger sits one base from this clone, and base qualities are not available. Taken from the germline V gene, the CDR1 and CDR2 loops are MNHEY and SVGAGI. The V end loses 6 bases and the J end loses 1 base, and a stretch of 15 bases separates them. Counted from cysteine to phenylalanine, this CDR3 has 15 amino acids. Only the CDR3 part of the read is kept: 45 bases, read in frame from the first base. These data come from a study of blood T cell repertoires in COVID-19 (dated by TCRdb to 2019 to 2021). Broadly, across the study: The collaborator samples originated in the United States, Italy and Spain and spanned the acute and convalescent phases of COVID-19. The material from the prospective study consisted of cDNA or gDNA derived from T cells, B-cell-depleted T cells, or PBMCs. The dataset comprised deeply sampled blood TCRbeta repertoires from subjects exposed to, actively infected with, or recovered from COVID-19. The repertoires were made available in a free public database intended to serve as a resource for research on the immune response to SARS-CoV-2. Samples were obtained from the ongoing ImmuneRACE study (first 160 participants) and from about 1,300 subjects provided by 6 global collaborators. Nearly every sample came with metadata listing a de-identified subject ID, COVID-19 status, age in years and sex. HLA class I and class II types, where available, came from metadata supplied by the sample provider rather than from assay-based typing.

The immunoSEQ Assay, a bias-controlled multiplex PCR, was used to amplify TCRbeta CDR3 regions from genomic DNA. The original methods were these. Within the assay, amplification of reference gene primers was used to estimate how many nucleated cells each sample contained. To quantify the absolute abundance of each unique TCRbeta CDR3 rearrangement, sequence reads were collapsed and filtered. Productive Simpson clonality was computed per sample as the square root of Simpson's diversity index over productive rearrangements. TCRdb limited this immuneACCESS table to in-frame rearrangements with V and J called. A share of clones is missing; checked studies link under half to unresolved V genes, and the rest is unexplained. That table furnishes V, J and clone size, whereas the DNA furnished D and trimming. For this sample the table gives approximately 73,000 clones, of which 89% were detected only once. Of the sample, about 9.1% falls within the top ten clones.

Results and caveats for the whole study, not just this receptor: How much clinical and demographic metadata was included differed by source and by participant, and the metadata was provided uncurated.

Whole blood was collected in K2EDTA tubes by collaborating institutions according to the institutions' own protocols. Collaborator samples were shipped for TCRbeta analysis as frozen whole blood, isolated PBMCs, or DNA extracted from either sample type. The sequencing input was peripheral blood. This chain joins TRBV6-5 to TRBJ1-1, with the D gene call left open. The sequence derives from an older man with acute or convalescent COVID-19. CDR3 protein: CASRGEGTRNTEAFF. The bases are TGTGCCAGCAGGGGAGAGGGAACGAGGAACACTGAAGCTTTCTTT.